The clone carrying this TCR beta chain was seen ten or more times. Its specificity is not known. This sample is drawn from a study of early T cells in non-severe SARS-CoV-2 infection. On the study more broadly: Unpaired chains resulted from sequencing bulk RNA of unsorted whole blood. Study results and caveats: Matching with VDJdb favored anti-spike CD8 responses (missing private and CD4 specificities).

This CDR3 spans 14 amino acids. V lost 5 bases and J 4 bases, leaving 13 bases between the germline ends. Germline assignment: CDR1 SGHRS and CDR2 YFSETQ. Each single cDNA molecule received a unique molecular identifier. TCRdb used MiXCR to reprocess the 5' RACE reads, holding one entry per CDR3 protein. Here the sample spans 70,000 to 95,000 distinct CDR3 sequences, around 9.9% being singletons. Sequences were obtained from whole blood. This receptor was identified in an adult who was a healthcare worker with PCR-confirmed SARS-CoV-2 infection or an uninfected control (not recorded which). This chain links TRBV5-1 with TRBJ2-1; D is ambiguous. Written as DNA, the CDR3 is TGCGCCAGCAGAGTAGGGCCCATATACAATGAGCAGTTCTTC. Translation: CASRVGPIYNEQFF.